This T cell receptor beta chain is from a study of blood T cell repertoires in COVID-19 (dated by TCRdb to the early 2020s). Describing the broader study: Samples from collaborators originated in the United States, Italy and Spain and spanned both the acute and convalescent phases of COVID-19. Sample metadata almost always included a de-identified subject ID, COVID-19 status, age in years and sex. Deeply sampled blood TCRbeta repertoires from subjects exposed to, actively infected with, or recovered from COVID-19 were included in the dataset. Where available, HLA class I and class II types were obtained from metadata supplied by the sample provider rather than from assay-based typing. The samples were drawn from the first 160 participants of the ongoing ImmuneRACE study and from 950 to 1,500 subjects provided by 6 global collaborators. The repertoires were released in a freely available public database meant as a resource for research on the immune response to SARS-CoV-2. The prospective study material was composed of cDNA or gDNA derived from T cells, B-cell-depleted T cells, or PBMCs. The full study reports these points: Clinical and demographic metadata were provided uncurated, with the amount varying by source and participant.

Whole blood was collected in K2EDTA tubes by collaborating institutions according to the institutions' own protocols. For TCRbeta analysis, collaborators shipped samples as frozen whole blood, isolated PBMCs, or DNA extracted from either of those sample types. Reading the germline V gene gives CDR1 SGHAT and CDR2 FQNNGV. From the cysteine up to the phenylalanine, the CDR3 has a length of 15 residues. The kept DNA is CDR3 alone, 45 bases in frame from the first base. The germline ends are 14 bases apart after V is trimmed by 1 base and J by 7 bases. TCRbeta CDR3 regions were amplified from genomic DNA by means of the immunoSEQ Assay, a bias-controlled multiplex PCR. The study's processing was this. Nucleated cell counts per sample were estimated from amplification of reference gene primers within the assay. Sequence reads were collapsed and filtered to measure the absolute abundance of every unique TCRbeta CDR3 rearrangement. For each sample, productive Simpson clonality was calculated by taking the square root of Simpson's diversity index across productive rearrangements. TCRdb took this table from immuneACCESS and kept in-frame rearrangements with V and J called. Such tables lack part of the clones; where checked against another copy, unresolved V genes explain under half of the gap, and the rest is unexplained. V and J calls and clone size are copied from that table; D and trimming were computed from the DNA. Present in this sample are 210,000 or so clones, around 89% of which were seen just once. 4% to 5.5% of the sample lies in the top ten.

To note about this clone: Its antigen specificity is not known. Base-call qualities are not available, and no considerably larger clone is one nucleotide away.

Sequencing was performed on peripheral blood. The receptor comes from a woman aged 40 to 50 with acute or convalescent COVID-19. The chain is encoded by TRBV11-2 joined to TRBJ2-1; a weak D assignment points to TRBD2 (7 bases agree). The CDR3 has the sequence CASSLGRGGQNEQFF. The nucleotide sequence reads as follows: TGTGCCAGCAGCTTAGGTAGGGGGGGCCAGAATGAGCAGTTCTTC.